These 21 T cell receptor beta chains came from one sample sequenced in a study of chemoradiotherapy in HPV16-positive cancers. Method: immunoSEQ multiplex PCR; TCRdb's copy keeps in-frame clones and lacks some. The sample yields 7,000 to 7,500 clones, about 89% seen once. The source material was tumor tissue, sampled from a patient who underwent chemoradiotherapy. All receptors come from a human donor with HPV-associated anogenital cancer.

The V call is TRBV25-1, the J call TRBJ1-1; TRBD1 matches 8 bases. With V trimmed by 6 bases and J by 0 bases, 9 bases remained unmatched. The CDR3 extends over 16 amino acids. Germline loops: CDR1 MGHDK, CDR2 SYGVNS. The CDR3 DNA is TGTGCCAGCAGAGGACAGGGTAGGGGCATGAACACTGAAGCTTTCTTT. Encoded protein: CASRGQGRGMNTEAFF. The full variable domain, with the rest looked up from reference TRBV25-1 and TRBJ1-1, is EADIYQTPRYLVIGTGKKITLECSQTMGHDKMYWYQQDPGMELHLIHYSYGVNSTEKGDLSSESTVSRIRTEHFPLTLESARPSHTSQYLCASRGQGRGMNTEAFFGQGTRLTVV.

The chain is built from TRBV7-9 and TRBJ2-5; D possibly uses TRBD1 or TRBD2 (5 bases each). The CDR3 covers 14 residues. V gave up 5 bases and J gave up 2 bases, with 12 bases separating them. CDR1 and CDR2 from the germline V gene are SEHNR and FQNEAQ (reference sequence). The DNA of the CDR3 is TGTGCCAGCAGCCTCGGGACGGAGCAAGAGACCCAGTACTTC. This translates into CASSLGTEQETQYF.

This chain joins TRBV9 and TRBJ2-3; 9 bases align to TRBD1. Germline-derived CDR1 and CDR2 are SGDLS and YYNGEE. Trimming at V came to 0 bases and at J to 2 bases, leaving 4 bases not matched to a gene. The CDR3 sequence is 16 residues long. The CDR3 here is CASSVGDRGFTDTQYF. The CDR3 coding sequence is TGTGCCAGCAGCGTAGGTGACAGGGGGTTCACAGATACGCAGTATTTT.

The chain combines TRBV19 with TRBJ2-1; D not resolved. The germline V gene encodes CDR1 LNHDA and CDR2 SQIVND (reference sequence). Trimming pared 3 bases from V and 6 bases from J, leaving 12 bases between. The CDR3 totals 14 residues. The CDR3 sequence: CASSMGGLINEQFF. The CDR3 region has the DNA TGTGCCAGTAGTATGGGCGGCTTAATCAATGAGCAGTTCTTC.

The rearrangement links TRBV5-6 to TRBJ2-1, with 11 bases that match TRBD2. The V and J ends lost 4 bases and 10 bases, in that order; junction bases with no gene match: 13. Germline-derived CDR1 and CDR2 are SGHDT and YYEEEE. CDR3 size: 16 residues. CDR3 region: CASSLPAGLAVLEQFF. The DNA for the CDR3 is TGTGCCAGCAGCCTTCCAGCGGGACTAGCGGTTCTAGAGCAGTTCTTC. Full variable domain (outside the CDR3, taken from reference TRBV5-6 and TRBJ2-1): DAGVTQSPTHLIKTRGQQVTLRCSPKSGHDTVSWYQQALGQGPQFIFQYYEEEERQRGNFPDRFSGHQFPNYSSELNVNALLLGDSALYLCASSLPAGLAVLEQFFGPGTRLTVL.

The rearrangement uses TRBV7-3 and TRBJ2-2, with 12 bases matching TRBD2. Germline CDR1 and CDR2: SGHTA and FQGTGA. V shed 2 bases and J 0 bases; nucleotides not matched to a gene: 1. The CDR3 length is 17 residues. The DNA for the CDR3 is TGTGCCAGCAGCTTACTAGCGGGAGGGCCGAACACCGGGGAGCTGTTTTTT. Amino acid sequence: CASSLLAGGPNTGELFF.

The V call is TRBV7-2, the J call TRBJ2-7; D ambiguous. The V gene lost 4 bases and the J gene lost 1 base, with 11 bases spanning the gap. Germline V CDR1 and CDR2: SGHTA, FQGNSA. The CDR3 is 14 amino acids. The CDR3 bases are TGTGCCAGCAGCTCCGGCGAAGATTCCTACGAGCAGTACTTC. Its translation is CASSSGEDSYEQYF.

This clone was detected only a few times. This chain joins TRBV20-1 and TRBJ1-1, with D unresolved. The germline V gene encodes CDR1 DFQATT and CDR2 SNEGSKA (reference sequence). CDR3 size: 11 residues. Trimming took 4 bases from V and 7 from J, leaving 10 bases between them. The DNA for the CDR3 is TGCAGTGCTATTCCCACCCTTGAAGCTTTCTTT. Amino acid sequence: CSAIPTLEAFF.

This chain uses TRBV18 with TRBJ1-5, with D possibly being TRBD1 (6 bases). Trimming cost V 1 base and J 5 bases, with 9 bases left between them. This CDR3 has 14 amino acids. The germline CDR1 and CDR2 sequences are KGHSH and LQKENI. The CDR3 spells CASSPRGQDQPQHF. The CDR3, as DNA: TGTGCCAGCTCACCACGGGGGCAGGATCAGCCCCAGCATTTT.

V gene TRBV5-4 combines with J gene TRBJ2-7; TRBD2 might be the D (5 bases). The CDR3 runs 14 residues. V was clipped by 3 bases and J by 4 bases, with 14 bases between them. Germline lookup yields CDR1 SGHNT and CDR2 YYREEE (reference sequence). In nucleotides, the CDR3 is TGTGCCAGCAGCTCGAAGGACGGGGAGTACGAGCAGTACTTC. Translated: CASSSKDGEYEQYF.

The chain combines TRBV5-1 with TRBJ2-5; 14 nucleotides line up with TRBD2. Germline trimming cut 1 base from V and 4 bases from J; bases unmatched to any gene: 6. The CDR3 is made up of 17 amino acids. Germline loops: CDR1 SGHRS, CDR2 YFSETQ. The CDR3 DNA reads TGCGCCAGCAGCTTGTTGACTAGCGGGAGGGCCGGAGAGACCCAGTACTTC. As protein: CASSLLTSGRAGETQYF.

This rearrangement joins TRBV5-1 to TRBJ1-1, with D uncertain. V lost 0 bases and J 3 bases, leaving 6 bases between the germline ends. CDR3 size: 13 residues. Looked up from germline, CDR1 is SGHRS and CDR2 is YFSETQ. The CDR3 bases are TGCGCCAGCAGCTTGGAACAGTACACTGAAGCTTTCTTT. Its translation: CASSLEQYTEAFF.

The V gene is TRBV7-9, the J gene TRBJ2-7; the D gene could be TRBD1 or TRBD2 (5 bases each). The germline V and J ends were trimmed by 5 bases and 0 bases, with 11 bases remaining between them. CDR1 SEHNR and CDR2 FQNEAQ come from the germline V gene (reference sequence). The CDR3 has 14 amino acids. CDR3 sequence: CASSPGPNSYEQYF. In DNA, the CDR3 is TGTGCCAGCAGCCCGGGACCAAACTCCTACGAGCAGTACTTC.

The V and J genes are TRBV5-1 and TRBJ1-4; D remains unclear. V was cut by 4 bases and J by 5 bases, with 6 bases left in between. CDR3 length: 12 residues. Germline-derived CDR1 and CDR2 are SGHRS and YFSETQ. As DNA, the CDR3 is TGCGCCAGCAGCGGGCAGAATGAAAAACTGTTTTTT. Amino acids: CASSGQNEKLFF.

This clone was observed a single time. This chain links TRBV29-1 with TRBJ2-1; D is possibly TRBD1 (6 bases). CDR1 and CDR2 (germline): SQVTM, ANQGSEA. Trimming cost V 2 bases and J 9 bases, with 11 bases left between them. The CDR3 covers 12 residues. CDR3 nucleotides: TGCAGCGTTGAATTGGGGGCTGGTGAGCAGTTCTTC. This gives the protein CSVELGAGEQFF.

The chain uses TRBV5-1 and TRBJ1-2; TRBD1 agrees at 11 bases. The CDR3 spans 13 residues. Germline CDR1 SGHRS, CDR2 YFSETQ. V gave up 4 bases and J gave up 8 bases; unmatched junction bases: 4. In DNA form, the CDR3 reads TGCGCCAGCAGCCCGGGACAGGGGGACGGCTACACCTTC. Its translation is CASSPGQGDGYTF.

The chain has TRBV7-9 and TRBJ2-1; a weak D match, TRBD2 (5 bases). Trimming removed 3 bases from V and 4 bases from J, with 16 bases in between. This CDR3 region has 16 residues. Per the germline V gene, CDR1 is SEHNR and CDR2 is FQNEAQ (reference sequence). CDR3 in amino acids: CASSLSWESSYNEQFF. The CDR3 nucleotides are TGTGCCAGCAGCTTGAGCTGGGAGTCAAGTTACAATGAGCAGTTCTTC.

The table lists this clone with a count of one. The rearrangement links TRBV27 to TRBJ1-1, with no clear D. CDR1 is MNHEY, CDR2 SMNVEV, per germline (reference sequence). With 0 bases removed from V and 4 bases from J, the gap between germline ends came to 12 bases. This CDR3 contains 15 residues. CDR3 sequence reads: CASSLSWVGGTEAFF. As DNA, the CDR3 is TGTGCCAGCAGTTTATCTTGGGTGGGCGGCACTGAAGCTTTCTTT.

CDR3 sequence: CASSPREGSYEQYF. DNA for the CDR3: TGTGCCAGCAGCCCCAGGGAGGGTAGCTACGAGCAGTACTTC. The rearrangement links TRBV7-8 to TRBJ2-7; 7 nucleotides line up with TRBD2. The CDR3 extends over 14 amino acids. Looked up from germline, CDR1 is SGHVS and CDR2 is FQNEAQ. The ends lost 5 bases at V and 3 bases at J; junction bases unmatched: 7.

The CDR3 loop reads CVERGASGSESYF. CDR3 in DNA: TGTGTCGAGCGGGGGGCTAGCGGGAGTGAATCTTACTTC. The genes are TRBV7-3 and TRBJ2-7; 10 bases match TRBD2. The CDR3 spans 13 residues. Per germline, CDR1 SGHTA and CDR2 FQGTGA.

This chain joins TRBV11-2 and TRBJ1-5; no reliable D call. Germline CDR1 and CDR2: SGHAT and FQNNGV. V shed 1 base and J shed 7 bases, with 11 bases lying between them. The length of the CDR3 is 14 residues. The CDR3 sequence: CASSLGTGGQPQHF. The DNA for the CDR3 is TGTGCCAGCAGCTTAGGAACGGGAGGGCAGCCCCAGCATTTT.